This T cell receptor (beta chain) was captured in a study of blood T cell repertoires in COVID-19. Study as a whole: The samples span acute and convalescent COVID-19 from the United States, Italy and Spain. The analysed material was cDNA or gDNA that came from T cells, B-cell-depleted T cells, or PBMCs.

The germline gives CDR1 SGHRS, CDR2 YFSETQ. V dropped 1 base and J dropped 4 bases, with 11 bases sitting between them. This CDR3 is 15 amino acids long. In the source study's methods: Reference gene primer amplification yielded estimated nucleated cell counts. Method: immunoSEQ multiplex PCR; TCRdb's copy keeps in-frame clones and lacks some. V and J calls and clone size come straight from that table; D and trimming were deduced from the DNA. Of about 120,000 clones listed, about 85% were seen once; the top ten hold about a quarter. This clone was recorded only once. This clonotype was sampled from a woman of 80 years or more with acute or convalescent COVID-19. Sequencing was performed on peripheral blood. V usage is TRBV5-1 and J usage is TRBJ1-4; D unclear. CDR3 in amino acids: CASSLMSGLNEKLFF. DNA for the CDR3: TGCGCCAGCAGCTTGATGTCAGGCCTTAATGAAAAACTGTTTTTT. The full variable domain, completed using reference TRBV5-1 and TRBJ1-4, is KAGVTQTPRYLIKTRGQQVTLSCSPISGHRSVSWYQQTPGQGLQFLFEYFSETQRNKGNFPGRFSGRQFSNSRSEMNVSTLELGDSALYLCASSLMSGLNEKLFFGSGTQLSVL.